Reported below is one T cell receptor beta chain. What antigen it recognizes has not been identified. Per-base qualities were not stored, and no clone one base away is much larger. The same CDR3 can be traced to other DNA sequences in this sample. The CDR3 sequence holds 13 residues, the cysteine and phenylalanine included. Kept here is only the CDR3 DNA, which spans 39 bases and is read in frame from base 1. The germline V gene gives CDR1 as MNHEY and CDR2 as SVGAGI. The junction carries 11 bases between V and J, which are trimmed by 6 bases and 3 bases respectively. The time point label corresponds to: week 5, during vaccination. Every vaccine dose consisted of 300 ug of a 20-mer mutant IDH1 peptide in Montanide, administered subcutaneously together with topical imiquimod. The donors had newly diagnosed IDH1-mutant astrocytomas of WHO grade 3 or 4 that showed loss of nuclear ATRX. The samples were drawn from NOA16, a multicentre, single-arm, open-label phase I trial in Germany that tested a mutant IDH1 peptide vaccine in humans for the first time. The DNeasy Blood and Tissue Kit was used to extract genomic DNA from EDTA blood for TCRB sequencing.

The record originates from a study of a mutant IDH1 vaccine in newly diagnosed glioma (dated by TCRdb to the early 2020s). Regarding the complete study: Across visits V03 through V10, patients got a total of eight vaccinations, given in weeks 1, 3, 5, 7, 11, 15, 19 and 23. Before enrollment, most patients had been given radiochemotherapy with temozolomide as standard therapy, while the rest had received either radiotherapy alone or temozolomide alone. Longitudinal TCRB deep sequencing was done for about two dozen treated patients, wherever samples were available for exploratory analyses. Peripheral blood samples were drawn at six visits, namely V03 (baseline), V05, V07, V10, V12 and V13. Vaccination started 4-6 weeks after radiotherapy alone, or was given together with temozolomide cycles in the groups whose treatment included chemotherapy. Of the roughly 31 treated patients, approximately 62% were male and approximately 38% were female, and the mean age was roughly 40 years.

The library was built by means of the immunoSEQ multiplex PCR assay. Rearranged TCR beta chain sequences were amplified using the hsTCRB Kit according to the manufacturer's protocol. TCRB libraries were sequenced on an Illumina MiSeq. Regarding the original processing steps: The proprietary platform of the kit vendor was used for demultiplexing, trimming and gene mapping. Sourced from immuneACCESS, this table was stored by TCRdb with only in-frame sequences that have V and J called. A share of the clones is absent; for the studies checked, an unresolved V gene accounts for under half, and the remainder has no known explanation. V and J calls and clone size are given by that table; D and trimming were obtained from the DNA. The sample yields 25,000 to 30,000 clones; around 80% were counted once. The ten most abundant clones make up about 7.7% of the sample. Results and caveats for the whole study, not just this receptor: Pseudoprogression appeared unrelated to alterations in the top peripheral T cell clonotypes detected by TCRB sequencing. The authors stated that sample limitations prevented analyses of patient blood samples from being reproduced. Selection of PBMC samples for TCRB deep sequencing was based on availability. Vaccine-induced immune responses across multiple MHC alleles were detected in about 92% of patients.

The sequence links TRBV6-5 to TRBJ2-5, and TRBD1 may be the D gene, going by 5 matching bases. The source material was PBMCs, sampled from a glioma patient whose treatment included an IDH1 peptide vaccine. This receptor was identified in a middle-aged man with glioma. Some clones in this sample may be carry-over from other donors' samples. The CDR3 corresponds to CASSPDREETQYF. The DNA sequence is as follows: TGTGCCAGCAGCCCAGACAGAGAAGAGACCCAGTACTTC.